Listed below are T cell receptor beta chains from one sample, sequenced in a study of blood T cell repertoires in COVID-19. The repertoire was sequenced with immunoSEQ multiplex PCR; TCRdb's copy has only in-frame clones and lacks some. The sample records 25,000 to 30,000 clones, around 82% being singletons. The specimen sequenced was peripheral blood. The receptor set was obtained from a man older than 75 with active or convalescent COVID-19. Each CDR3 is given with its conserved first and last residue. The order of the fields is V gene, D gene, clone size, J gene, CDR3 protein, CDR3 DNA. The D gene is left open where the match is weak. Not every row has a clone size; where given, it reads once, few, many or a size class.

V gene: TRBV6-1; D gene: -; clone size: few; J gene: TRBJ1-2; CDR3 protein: CASSEALWGGHGYTF; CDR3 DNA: TGTGCCAGCAGTGAAGCGCTTTGGGGGGGGCATGGCTACACCTTC
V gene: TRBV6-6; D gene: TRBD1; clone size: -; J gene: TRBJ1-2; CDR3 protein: CASRRQGLNYGYTF; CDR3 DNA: TGTGCCAGCAGACGACAGGGGTTGAACTATGGCTACACCTTC
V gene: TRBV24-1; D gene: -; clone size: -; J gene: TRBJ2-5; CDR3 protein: CATSEGVQETQYF; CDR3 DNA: TGTGCCACCAGTGAAGGGGTACAAGAGACCCAGTACTTC
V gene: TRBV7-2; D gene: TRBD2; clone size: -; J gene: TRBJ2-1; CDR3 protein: CASSPTSGSRNEQFF; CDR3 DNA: TGTGCCAGCAGCCCAACTAGCGGGAGTAGGAATGAGCAGTTCTTC
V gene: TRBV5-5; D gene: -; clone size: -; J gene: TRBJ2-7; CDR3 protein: CASSLSYGDYEQYF; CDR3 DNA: TGTGCCAGCAGCTTGAGTTACGGGGACTACGAGCAGTACTTC
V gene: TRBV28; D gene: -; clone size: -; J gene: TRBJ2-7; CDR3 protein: CASSLARENEQYF; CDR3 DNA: TGTGCCAGCAGCCTCGCGAGGGAAAACGAGCAGTACTTC
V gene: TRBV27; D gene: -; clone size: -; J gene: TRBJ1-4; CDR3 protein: CASGGVREKLFF; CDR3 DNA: TGTGCCAGCGGGGGGGTGAGGGAAAAACTGTTTTTT
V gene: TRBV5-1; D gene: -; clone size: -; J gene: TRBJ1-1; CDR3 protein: CASRRTPDTEAFF; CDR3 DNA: TGCGCCAGCAGACGTACCCCAGACACTGAAGCTTTCTTT
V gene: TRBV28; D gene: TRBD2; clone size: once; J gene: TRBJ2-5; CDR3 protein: CASSAITGGDETQYF; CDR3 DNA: TGTGCCAGCAGTGCCATAACGGGAGGGGATGAGACCCAGTACTTC
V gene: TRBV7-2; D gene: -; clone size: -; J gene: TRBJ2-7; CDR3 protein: CASSFQGGYEQYF; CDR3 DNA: TGTGCCAGCAGCTTTCAGGGGGGTTACGAGCAGTACTTC
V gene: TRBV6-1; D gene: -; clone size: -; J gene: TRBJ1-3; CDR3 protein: CASSDPAYSGNTIYF; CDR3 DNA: TGTGCCAGCAGTGATCCCGCCTACTCTGGAAACACCATATATTTT
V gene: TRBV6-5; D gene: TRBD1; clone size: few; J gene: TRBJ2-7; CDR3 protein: CASRRQGAGLGEQYF; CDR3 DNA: TGTGCCAGCAGACGACAGGGGGCCGGGCTGGGGGAGCAGTACTTC
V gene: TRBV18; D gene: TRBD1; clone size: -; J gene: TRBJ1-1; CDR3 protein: CASSPRHRGDTEAFF; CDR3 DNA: TGTGCCAGCTCACCACGTCACAGGGGGGACACTGAAGCTTTCTTT
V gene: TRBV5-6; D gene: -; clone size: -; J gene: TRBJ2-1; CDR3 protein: CASSLGAGRNEQFF; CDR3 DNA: TGTGCCAGCAGCTTGGGGGCGGGGCGAAATGAGCAGTTCTTC
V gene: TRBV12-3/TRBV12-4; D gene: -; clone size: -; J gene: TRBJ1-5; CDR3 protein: CASSLRSNQPQHF; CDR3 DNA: TGTGCCAGCAGTTTACGTAGCAATCAGCCCCAGCATTTT
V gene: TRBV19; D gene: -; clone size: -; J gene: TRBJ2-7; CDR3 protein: CASSMSLRGEQYF; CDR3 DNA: TGTGCCAGTAGTATGAGTCTTAGAGGCGAGCAGTACTTC
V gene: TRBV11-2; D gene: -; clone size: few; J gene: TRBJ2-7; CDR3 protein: CASSPDSTYEQYF; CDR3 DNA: TGTGCCAGCAGCCCGGACTCTACCTACGAGCAGTACTTC
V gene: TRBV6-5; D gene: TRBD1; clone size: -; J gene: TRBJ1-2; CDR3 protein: CATFDRAYGYTF; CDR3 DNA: TGTGCCACCTTCGACAGGGCCTATGGCTACACCTTC
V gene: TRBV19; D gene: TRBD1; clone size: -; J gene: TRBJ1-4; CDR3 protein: CASSLTPGQGGEKLFF; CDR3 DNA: TGTGCCAGTAGTCTCACCCCGGGACAGGGAGGTGAAAAACTGTTTTTT
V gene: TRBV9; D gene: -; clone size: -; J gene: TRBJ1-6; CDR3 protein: CASSPASSGGSPLHF; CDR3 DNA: TGTGCCAGCAGCCCGGCTAGTAGCGGCGGGTCACCCCTCCACTTT
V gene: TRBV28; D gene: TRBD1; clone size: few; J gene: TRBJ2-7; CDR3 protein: CASRTGSRYEQYF; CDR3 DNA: TGTGCCAGCCGGACAGGGTCCAGATACGAGCAGTACTTC
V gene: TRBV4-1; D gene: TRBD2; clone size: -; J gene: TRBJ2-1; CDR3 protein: CASSQLPGLAGGRSYNEQFF; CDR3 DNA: TGCGCCAGCAGCCAATTACCGGGACTAGCGGGAGGTCGTTCCTACAATGAGCAGTTCTTC
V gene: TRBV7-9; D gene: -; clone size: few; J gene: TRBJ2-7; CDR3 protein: CASSLDGSFEQYF; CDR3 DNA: TGTGCCAGCAGCTTAGACGGTAGTTTCGAGCAGTACTTC
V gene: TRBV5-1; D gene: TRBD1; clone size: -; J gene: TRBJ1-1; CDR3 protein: CASSLALFTGGTNTEAFF; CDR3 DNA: TGCGCCAGCAGCTTGGCATTATTTACAGGGGGGACGAACACTGAAGCTTTCTTT
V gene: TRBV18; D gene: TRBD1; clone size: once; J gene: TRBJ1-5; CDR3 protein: CASSPPGQRNQPQHF; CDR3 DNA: TGTGCCAGCTCACCACCGGGACAGCGTAATCAGCCCCAGCATTTT
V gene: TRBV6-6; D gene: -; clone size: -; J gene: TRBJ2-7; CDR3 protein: CASNPRQGGSYEQYF; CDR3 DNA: TGTGCCAGCAACCCCCGACAGGGAGGCTCCTACGAGCAGTACTTC
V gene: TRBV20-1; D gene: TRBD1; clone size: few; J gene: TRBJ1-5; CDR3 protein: CSASRQGTANQPQHF; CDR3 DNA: TGCAGTGCTAGTAGACAGGGGACCGCCAATCAGCCCCAGCATTTT
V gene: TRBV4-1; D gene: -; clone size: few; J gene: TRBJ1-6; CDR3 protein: CASSQDGTPYNSPLHF; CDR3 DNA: TGCGCCAGCAGCCAAGATGGGACACCTTATAATTCACCCCTCCACTTT
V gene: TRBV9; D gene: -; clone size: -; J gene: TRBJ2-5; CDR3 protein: CASSARSHGYQETQYF; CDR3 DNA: TGTGCCAGCAGCGCAAGATCACACGGGTACCAAGAGACCCAGTACTTC
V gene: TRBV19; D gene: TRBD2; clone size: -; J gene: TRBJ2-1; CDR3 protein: CASTPSGGSNEQFF; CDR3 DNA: TGTGCCAGTACCCCTAGCGGGGGGAGCAATGAGCAGTTCTTC
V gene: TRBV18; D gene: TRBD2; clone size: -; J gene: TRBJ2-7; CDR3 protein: CASSPGTSIYEQYF; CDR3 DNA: TGTGCCAGCTCACCCGGGACTAGCATCTACGAGCAGTACTTC
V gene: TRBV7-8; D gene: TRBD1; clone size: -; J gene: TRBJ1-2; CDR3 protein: CASSLGTEANYGYTF; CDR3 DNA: TGTGCCAGCAGCCTCGGGACAGAAGCTAACTATGGCTACACCTTC
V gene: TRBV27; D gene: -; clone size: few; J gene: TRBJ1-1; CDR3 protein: CASSSPGMNTEAFF; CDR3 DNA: TGTGCCAGCAGTTCCCCGGGGATGAACACTGAAGCTTTCTTT
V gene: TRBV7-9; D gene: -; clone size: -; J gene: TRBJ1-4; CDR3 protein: CASSLASYEKLFF; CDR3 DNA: TGTGCCAGCAGCTTAGCGTCGTATGAAAAACTGTTTTTT
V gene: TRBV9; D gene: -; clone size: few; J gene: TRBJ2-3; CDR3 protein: CASSVSQTDTQYF; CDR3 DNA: TGTGCCAGCAGCGTATCCCAGACAGATACGCAGTATTTT
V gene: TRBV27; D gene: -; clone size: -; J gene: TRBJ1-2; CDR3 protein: CASSLWPGYYGYTF; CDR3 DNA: TGTGCCAGCAGTTTATGGCCAGGGTACTATGGCTACACCTTC
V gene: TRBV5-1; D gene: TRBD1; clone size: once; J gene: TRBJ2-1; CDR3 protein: CASSLALGTASEQFF; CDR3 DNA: TGCGCCAGCAGCTTGGCGCTGGGGACAGCGAGTGAGCAGTTCTTC
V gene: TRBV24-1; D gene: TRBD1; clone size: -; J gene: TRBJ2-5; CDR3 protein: CATSDRTGTGQETQYF; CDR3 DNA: TGTGCCACCAGTGATCGTACCGGGACAGGACAAGAGACCCAGTACTTC
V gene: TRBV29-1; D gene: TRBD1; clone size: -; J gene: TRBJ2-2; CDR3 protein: CSVQTGGNPGELFF; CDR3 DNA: TGCAGCGTTCAGACAGGGGGAAACCCCGGGGAGCTGTTTTTT
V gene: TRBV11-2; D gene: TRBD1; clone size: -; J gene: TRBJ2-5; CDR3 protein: CASSPSTGTEETQYF; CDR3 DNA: TGTGCCAGCAGCCCCTCGACAGGGACGGAGGAGACCCAGTACTTC
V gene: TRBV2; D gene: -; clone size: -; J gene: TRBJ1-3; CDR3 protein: CASSEGILSHTIYF; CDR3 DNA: TGTGCCAGCAGTGAAGGTATCCTCTCCCACACCATATATTTT
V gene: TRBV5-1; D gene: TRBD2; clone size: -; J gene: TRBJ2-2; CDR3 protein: CASSPGRVIPGELFF; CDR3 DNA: TGCGCCAGCAGCCCTGGGAGGGTTATTCCCGGGGAGCTGTTTTTT
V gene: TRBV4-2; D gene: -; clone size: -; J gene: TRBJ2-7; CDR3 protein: CASSTRTVPYEQYF; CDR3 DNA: TGTGCCAGCAGCACCCGGACAGTCCCCTACGAGCAGTACTTC
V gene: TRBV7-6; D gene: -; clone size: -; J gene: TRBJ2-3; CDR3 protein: CASSLQEGGAGDTQYF; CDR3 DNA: TGTGCCAGCAGCCTCCAAGAGGGGGGGGCGGGAGATACGCAGTATTTT
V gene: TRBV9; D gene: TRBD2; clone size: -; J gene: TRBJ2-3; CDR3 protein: CASSVGSGSPDTQYF; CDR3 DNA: TGTGCCAGCAGCGTCGGAAGCGGGAGTCCAGATACGCAGTATTTT
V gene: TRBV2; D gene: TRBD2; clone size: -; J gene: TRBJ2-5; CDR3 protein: CASTEGGLAPYQETQYF; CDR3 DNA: TGTGCCAGCACCGAAGGGGGACTAGCGCCCTACCAAGAGACCCAGTACTTC
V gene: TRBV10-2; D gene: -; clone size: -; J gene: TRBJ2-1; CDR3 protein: CASSDLRNSASSYNEQFF; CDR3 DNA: TGCGCCAGCAGCGACCTCCGGAATAGCGCCTCCTCCTACAATGAGCAGTTCTTC
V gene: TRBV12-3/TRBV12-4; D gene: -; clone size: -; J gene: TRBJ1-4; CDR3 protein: CASCAGDEKLFF; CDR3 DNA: TGTGCCAGCTGTGCAGGGGATGAAAAACTGTTTTTT
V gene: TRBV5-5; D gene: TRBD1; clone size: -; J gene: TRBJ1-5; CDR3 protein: CASSFTWTGNVGQPQHF; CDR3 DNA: TGTGCCAGCAGCTTCACCTGGACAGGGAATGTAGGTCAGCCCCAGCATTTT